The following is a T cell receptor beta chain sequence with its context. Its target is not known. This sample stems from a study of CXCR3-negative and CXCR3-positive naive CD8 T cells. Across the whole study: Some 150 million TRB reads in total, about 1.5 +/- 0.3 million per library.

Whole-study findings and limits: In cryopreserved cells, CXCR3 expression partially decreased, and fresh PBMCs were used in most assays. CXCR3-positive naive cells carried more hydrophobic TRB CDR3s than CXCR3-negative naive cells did. No difference in surface CD5 was seen between naive subsets, and TCR strength was inferred from TRB CDR3 properties.

The naive CD8+ gate required CD45RO-CCR7+CD27+CD95- phenotype. UMI-labeled TRB cDNA libraries were prepared by 5' RACE. TCRdb reprocessed the 5' RACE reads; each CDR3 protein has one entry and no DNA is given. This sample's table has more than 80,000 distinct CDR3 sequences. The CDR3 is made up of 14 amino acids. The germline V gene encodes CDR1 SQVTM and CDR2 ANQGSEA. Sequenced input: naive CXCR3+ CD8+ T cells from blood. Subset of the sample: CD45RO-CCR7+CD27+CD95- naive CD8+ T cells expressing CXCR3 (TNR3+). The sequence was obtained from a human donor in good health. Some clones in this sample may be carry-over from other donors' samples. This sequence joins TRBV29-1 and TRBJ2-7; TCRdb's D call of TRBD1 is untestable without DNA. The CDR3 loop is CSVEGEGQLYEQYF.